This TCR beta chain was captured in a study of radiotherapy plus CTLA-4 blockade in lung cancer. Between the trimmed V and J ends, which lost 5 bases and 0 bases, there was a span of 16 bases. The germline CDR1 and CDR2 sequences are KGHSH and LQKENI. This CDR3 is 16 amino acids long. Profiling relied on immunoSEQ multiplex PCR, and the TCRdb table lists in-frame clones only, not all of them. Of tens of thousands of clones in the sample, approximately 83% are singletons; the top ten hold roughly 0.84%. There are a few counts of this clone. Sequencing used peripheral blood, obtained from a patient treated with radiotherapy plus ipilimumab. V and J are TRBV18 and TRBJ1-2; D call uncertain. The receptor was derived from a human donor with non-small cell lung cancer who had stable disease on radiotherapy plus ipilimumab. The CDR3, as DNA: TGTGCCAGCTCATCATTGGCAGCCGATACTAACTATGGCTACACCTTC. Translation: CASSSLAADTNYGYTF.